A single sample gave rise to the 29 T cell receptor beta chains below, sequenced in a study of blood T cells in healthy people across ages (dated by TCRdb to the mid-2010s). The protocol used for the library was 5' RACE. Sequencing relied on an Illumina HiSeq 2500. The second PCR ran for about 6 to 11 cycles and used a J-beta primer mix along with a sample-barcoded 5' primer. TCRdb itself trimmed the public reads at Q25 with fastp, ran MiXCR and retained productive beta chains. Every CDR3 protein is listed once, alongside the most common genes and DNA of its rows. Counted in this sample were approximately 580,000 distinct CDR3 sequences; approximately 25% of them appeared once. Of the sample, approximately 10% falls within the top ten clones. The data also belong to a second study, concerning T cells of mothers and their children.

Specimen: blood. The receptors here all came from a boy between 10 and 17 years old in good health.

This chain links TRBV7-2 with TRBJ2-5; D gene unclear. The DNA end is a closer match to TRBJ2-1, so the J assignment may be wrong. Germline values: CDR1 SGHTA, CDR2 FQGNSA. The CDR3 is 15 residues long. The CDR3, as DNA: TGTGCCAGCAGAGTTCATGATGGGCTCGTCAATGAGCAGTTCTTC. It encodes CASRVHDGLVNEQFF.

This clonotype was observed a few times. The chain joins TRBV6-2 or TRBV6-3 to TRBJ2-2, with TRBD1 matching over 7 bases. In germline, CDR1 is MNHEY, CDR2 SVGEGT. Germline trimming cut 5 bases from V and 6 bases from J; bases unmatched to any gene: 9. The CDR3 is made up of 15 amino acids. The CDR3 DNA is TGTGCCAGCAGTCTACGGGACAGTGGGCCCGGGGAGCTGTTTTTT. It encodes CASSLRDSGPGELFF.

V is TRBV7-2 and J is TRBJ2-7, with D hard to call. This CDR3 is built from 13 residues. Germline V lookup: CDR1 SGHTA, CDR2 FQGNSA. V lost 1 base and J lost 6, with 10 bases in between. CDR3 in amino acids: CASSLDNSREQYF. In nucleotides, the CDR3 is TGTGCCAGCAGCTTAGATAACAGTCGCGAGCAGTACTTC.

A few counts support this clonotype. J is TRBJ2-5 and V is TRBV7-2; D may match TRBD1 or TRBD2 (5 bases each). Trimming removed 7 bases from V and 4 bases from J, with 16 bases in between. The germline gives CDR1 SGHTA, CDR2 FQGNSA. CDR3 length equals 14 residues. The CDR3 region has the DNA TGTGCCAGCACCTCGCTTCGGGGCGCAGAGACCCAGTACTTC. Encoded protein: CASTSLRGAETQYF.

Comment on this clonotype: The junction differs from germline at one of its ends, possibly a read error. The chain uses TRBV28 and TRBJ2-7, with 8 positions matching TRBD2. Germline CDR1 MDHEN, CDR2 SYDVKM. The CDR3 extends over 15 amino acids. The CDR3 bases are TGTGCCAGCAGTCCAGCCTTCACCCGGGAAGCGGGAGCTCGATTC. This translates into CASSPAFTREAGARF.

V usage is TRBV28 and J usage is TRBJ2-7, with D possibly TRBD2 on 6 matching bases. Trimming shortened V by 1 base and J by 3 bases, and 13 bases separated the two germline ends. The CDR3 is 15 residues long. CDR1 is MDHEN, CDR2 SYDVKM, per germline. The CDR3 sequence: CASSLFGGTDYEQYF. The CDR3 DNA sequence: TGTGCCAGCAGTTTATTCGGCGGGACGGACTACGAGCAGTACTTC.

This clonotype was seen many times. The chain carries TRBV7-2 and TRBJ1-3; 9 bases are a match to TRBD1. J gave up 4 bases and V 4 bases, and 5 bases lay outside the gene matches. Germline V gene lookup returns CDR1 SGHTA and CDR2 FQGNSA. This CDR3 is built from 15 residues. Here the CDR3 reads CASSSRTGAGNTIYF. The CDR3, as DNA: TGTGCCAGCAGCTCTAGGACAGGGGCGGGAAACACCATATATTTT.

This clonotype was counted a few times. This chain connects TRBV12-5 to TRBJ2-5; D might be TRBD1 (5 bases). Germline assignment: CDR1 LGHNT and CDR2 FRNRAP. The germline V and J ends were trimmed by 6 bases and 4 bases, with 12 bases remaining between them. This CDR3 is 13 amino acids long. CDR3 region: CASGQTRGETQYF. For the CDR3, the DNA is TGTGCTAGTGGCCAAACAAGGGGAGAGACCCAGTACTTC.

The chain recombines TRBV7-8 with TRBJ2-6; the match to TRBD1 covers 10 bases. Trimming cost V 7 bases and J 3 bases; bases outside gene matches: 12. The germline V gene encodes CDR1 SGHVS and CDR2 FQNEAQ. The CDR3 runs 18 residues. The CDR3 DNA is TGTGCCAGCAACGATCCGGACAGGGGGTTAATTGGGGCCAACGTCCTGACTTTC. Its protein product is CASNDPDRGLIGANVLTF.

The sample holds many counts of this clonotype. The chain employs TRBV7-9 and TRBJ2-2; 7 bases match TRBD2. The germline gives CDR1 SEHNR, CDR2 FQNEAQ (reference sequence). CDR3 length: 16 amino acids. The V gene end was trimmed by 3 bases and the J gene end by 6 bases; junction bases not matched to a gene: 10. The CDR3 reads CASSLSESGRAGELFF. The CDR3 nucleotides read TGTGCCAGCAGCTTGTCGGAGTCAGGGAGGGCCGGGGAGCTGTTTTTT.

The rearrangement links TRBV3-1 to TRBJ2-5; TRBD2 is a possible D gene (5 bases). The DNA end lines up better with TRBJ2-1; the J call may be wrong. The germline CDR1 and CDR2 sequences are LGHDT and YNNKEL (reference sequence). This CDR3 has 16 amino acids. CDR3 region: CASSPRGPIDDNEQFF. CDR3 sequence (DNA): TGTGCCAGCAGCCCCCGGGGTCCGATCGATGACAATGAGCAGTTCTTC.

This clonotype was found a few times. The genes are TRBV6-2 or TRBV6-3 and TRBJ2-3; 7 bases are a match to TRBD1. CDR3 length: 15 amino acids. The J segment lost 3 bases and the V segment lost 2 bases, leaving 5 bases of the junction unmatched. CDR1 and CDR2 (germline): MNHEY, SVGEGT. CDR3 protein: CASSYPGQVTDTQYF. CDR3 bases: TGTGCCAGCAGTTACCCAGGACAGGTGACAGATACGCAGTATTTT.

A note on this clonotype: No conserved phenylalanine or tryptophan ends this CDR3, so it is likely a read error. The J gene is TRBJ2-3, the V gene TRBV5-1; TRBD2 might be the D (5 bases). CDR1 SGHRS and CDR2 YFSETQ come from the germline V gene. V dropped 4 bases and J dropped 6 bases, with 15 bases sitting between them. The CDR3 runs 14 residues. The CDR3 sequence is CASSLGRSSDTQYY. The DNA of the CDR3 is TGCGCCAGCAGCCTAGGGAGATCCTCGGATACGCAGTATTAT.

This sequence joins TRBV15 and TRBJ1-4; maybe TRBD1 (5 bases). V lost 1 base to trimming and J lost 0 bases, with 15 bases between them. The CDR3 is 18 residues long. Germline CDR1 and CDR2: LNHNV and YYDKDF (reference sequence). This CDR3 is CATSRGLGEGATNEKLFF. DNA for the CDR3: TGTGCCACCAGCAGAGGATTGGGGGAAGGAGCAACTAATGAAAAACTGTTTTTT.

This clonotype was picked up a small number of times. This chain links TRBV20-1 with TRBJ2-7; 9 bases are shared with TRBD2. The CDR3 consists of 14 residues. V lost 6 bases and J lost 5; bases outside the gene matches: 11. Germline V gene lookup returns CDR1 DFQATT and CDR2 SNEGSKA (reference sequence). The CDR3 bases are TGCAGTGCACCCTTGGTAGCGGGAGCGAACGAGCAGTACTTC. Translating gives CSAPLVAGANEQYF.

The genes are TRBV2 and TRBJ1-1; D gene unclear. The CDR3 is made up of 16 amino acids. The germline V and J ends were trimmed by 5 bases and 1 base, with 17 bases remaining between them. Germline lookup yields CDR1 SNHLY and CDR2 FYNNEI. As DNA, the CDR3 is TGTGCCAGCAGTCGTACCGGGCTCCCGCGGAACACTGAAGCTTTCTTT. Its translation is CASSRTGLPRNTEAFF.

CDR3 sequence: CASSLQGEPYEQYF. The CDR3 DNA is TGTGCCAGCAGCTTACAGGGGGAACCTTACGAGCAGTACTTC. The chain joins TRBV5-6 to TRBJ2-7; 8 nucleotides line up with TRBD1. Per germline, CDR1 SGHDT and CDR2 YYEEEE. V trimming: 2 bases; J trimming: 4 bases; junction bases outside the gene matches: 5. This CDR3 is 14 amino acids long.

This clonotype turned up a few times. The chain uses TRBV20-1 and TRBJ1-1; TRBD1 aligns across 8 bases. Per germline, CDR1 DFQATT and CDR2 SNEGSKA (reference sequence). The trim removed 3 bases at V and 0 bases at J, leaving 6 bases unmatched. This CDR3 is built from 15 residues. Here the CDR3 DNA reads TGCAGTGCTAGCTCTCCGGGACAGGTGAACACTGAAGCTTTCTTT. The encoded protein is CSASSPGQVNTEAFF.

This clonotype has a handful of counts. The V call is TRBV6-1, the J call TRBJ1-3; TRBD1 matches at 10 bases. Germline V gene lookup returns CDR1 MNHNS and CDR2 SASEGT. The length of the CDR3 is 15 residues. Trimming cost V 4 bases and J 3 bases; bases outside gene matches: 3. The CDR3 sequence is CASSGDRGFGNTIYF. CDR3 bases: TGTGCCAGCAGTGGGGACAGGGGATTTGGAAACACCATATATTTT.

This clonotype was seen only a few times. The V gene is TRBV20-1, the J gene TRBJ2-1; TRBD2 is a possible D gene (5 bases). Deletions cut 3 bases from V and 5 bases from J, with 17 bases between. The CDR3 extends over 15 amino acids. Germline V gene data show CDR1 as DFQATT and CDR2 as SNEGSKA (reference sequence). CDR3 region: CSASLPGKNNNEQFF. The CDR3 DNA reads TGCAGTGCTAGTCTGCCGGGAAAAAATAACAATGAGCAGTTCTTC.

This clonotype was seen a few times. One end of the junction is discordant with germline, which a read error may explain. The chain recombines TRBV6-2 or TRBV6-3 with TRBJ2-5; no definite D call. The V gene's germline CDR1 is MNHEY and CDR2 SVGEGT. The CDR3 extends over 12 amino acids. The CDR3 sequence: CASSYSAIQRSF. Here the CDR3 DNA reads TGTGCCAGCAGTTACTCGGCCATACAGAGGTCCTTC.

The rearrangement uses TRBV9 and TRBJ1-2; D not certain. The CDR3 extends over 15 amino acids. The V gene lost 3 bases and the J gene lost 8 bases, with 20 bases spanning the gap. Germline CDR1 reads SGDLS; CDR2 reads YYNGEE. DNA for the CDR3: TGTGCCAGCAGCGCATCTCCGGAGGGCCCAGAGGGCTACACCTTC. Protein sequence: CASSASPEGPEGYTF.

V is TRBV24-1 and J is TRBJ2-5; D is perhaps TRBD2 (5 bases). Trimming left V 6 bases short and J 2 bases short, with 12 bases between. There are 14 residues in the CDR3. Germline V lookup: CDR1 KGHDR, CDR2 SFDVKD. The CDR3 DNA reads TGTGCCACCAGTCCGGGAAGGGCTCAAGAGACCCAGTACTTC. Amino acids: CATSPGRAQETQYF.

This clonotype was counted between two and nine times. The chain employs TRBV24-1 and TRBJ2-3, with unresolved D. CDR3 size: 15 residues. Between the trimmed V and J ends, which lost 0 bases and 6 bases, there was a span of 12 bases. From germline, CDR1 is KGHDR and CDR2 SFDVKD. CDR3 protein: CATSDLSLQGDTQYF. DNA for the CDR3: TGTGCCACCAGTGATTTGTCCCTTCAAGGGGATACGCAGTATTTT.

This clonotype has more than one count but fewer than ten. V and J are TRBV2 and TRBJ1-4, with unresolved D. The germline gives CDR1 SNHLY, CDR2 FYNNEI. V was pared by 6 bases and J by 8 bases, with 10 bases between. This CDR3 has 12 amino acids. CDR3 sequence reads: CASREIGEKLFF. The CDR3 DNA reads as TGTGCCAGCAGGGAAATAGGAGAAAAACTGTTTTTT.

V is TRBV21-1 and J is TRBJ1-1; the table's TRBD1 call for D was not verified on the DNA. TRBV21-1 is shown as a pseudogene. This CDR3 contains 13 residues. The DNA for the CDR3 is TGTGCCAGCAGTGACGCAAAGGGGGTAAAGGCTTTCTTT. This sequence encodes CASSDAKGVKAFF.

The chain links TRBV3-1 to TRBJ2-7, with 10 bases aligning to TRBD2. The V and J ends lost 1 base and 3 bases, in that order; junction bases with no gene match: 6. The length of the CDR3 is 16 residues. Germline V gene lookup returns CDR1 LGHDT and CDR2 YNNKEL (reference sequence). CDR3 nucleotide sequence: TGTGCCAGCAGCCAAGGATTCATAGCGGGAGGCTACGAGCAGTACTTC. It is translated as CASSQGFIAGGYEQYF.

V and J are TRBV2 and TRBJ2-3; weak D call: TRBD2 (5 bases). V lost 0 bases and J 2 bases, leaving 12 bases between the germline ends. CDR1 and CDR2 from the germline V gene are SNHLY and FYNNEI. The CDR3 is made up of 16 amino acids. CDR3 nucleotide sequence: TGTGCCAGCAGTGAAGCGCTGCAGACTATCACAGATACGCAGTATTTT. It encodes CASSEALQTITDTQYF.

In its sample, this clonotype was seen once. The rearrangement uses TRBV5-1 and TRBJ2-5, with 10 bases matching TRBD1. Germline lookup yields CDR1 SGHRS and CDR2 YFSETQ. The V and J ends lost 0 bases and 3 bases, in that order; junction bases with no gene match: 5. CDR3 length equals 16 residues. CDR3: CASSLVDRGSEETQYF. The CDR3 DNA follows: TGCGCCAGCAGCTTGGTGGACAGGGGGTCGGAAGAGACCCAGTACTTC.